This passage covers 26 T cell receptor beta chains from one sample sequenced in a study of regulatory T cells in long-lasting Graves disease. Construction of TCR beta libraries relied on iRepertoire HTBI primers and on Arm-PCR targeting CDR3 regions. Using its own MiXCR run on the multiplex PCR reads, TCRdb lists one record per CDR3 protein. The sample lists about 540,000 distinct CDR3 sequences, about 14% occurring once. Time point specified: newly diagnosed GD, antithyroid drugs for less than 3 months. Scientists built the TCR library using RNA that was extracted from PBMCs. The same data also went into a second study, on T cells in Graves' hyperthyroidism and ophthalmopathy.

The sequencing used peripheral blood mononuclear cells (PBMCs), collected at new diagnosis, from a patient treated with antithyroid drugs. These receptors all stem from a man younger than 40 with Graves disease.

This clonotype was found many times. The rearrangement links TRBV19 to TRBJ2-5; 7 positions agree with TRBD1. Germline V lookup: CDR1 LNHDA, CDR2 SQIVND (reference sequence). This CDR3 is built from 16 residues. V shed 6 bases and J 3 bases; nucleotides not matched to a gene: 13. DNA of the CDR3: TGTGCCAGTAGCGCCTTTTGGACAGGTGGCGAAGAGACCCAGTACTTC. Protein sequence: CASSAFWTGGEETQYF. Filled out from reference TRBV19 and TRBJ2-5, the complete variable domain reads DGGITQSPKYLFRKEGQNVTLSCEQNLNHDAMYWYRQDPGQGLRLIYYSQIVNDFQKGDIAEGYSVSREKKESFPLTVTSAQKNPTAFYLCASSAFWTGGEETQYFGPGTRLLVL.

The gene calls are TRBV12-3 or TRBV12-4 and TRBJ2-7, with 13 bases lining up with TRBD2. The CDR3 extends over 16 amino acids. V shed 5 bases, J shed 3 bases, and the junction held 7 bases outside the gene matches. CDR3 amino acids: CASSPRTSGGDYEQYF. CDR3 in DNA: TGTGCCAGCAGTCCAAGAACTAGCGGGGGGGACTACGAGCAGTACTTC.

Note on this clonotype: This may come from a read error, since a much larger clone is one base off. The V gene is TRBV29-1, the J gene TRBJ2-7; 8 positions agree with TRBD2. Germline CDR1 SQVTM, CDR2 ANQGSEA. The CDR3 totals 13 residues. V was pared by 7 bases and J by 7 bases, with 12 bases of the junction left unmatched. CDR3 nucleotides: TGCAGCGCCCGGGGGGGCGGGAAGGGGGAGCAGTACTTC. This sequence encodes CSARGGGKGEQYF.

The chain joins TRBV29-1 to TRBJ1-3; D remains unclear. Germline lookup yields CDR1 SQVTM and CDR2 ANQGSEA. The CDR3 is 14 amino acids. V was clipped by 4 bases and J by 1 base, with 11 bases between them. The CDR3: CSVVLGFSGNTIYF. The DNA for the CDR3 is TGCAGCGTTGTCCTTGGGTTTTCTGGAAACACCATATATTTT.

This clonotype was counted ten times or more. This chain links TRBV7-2 with TRBJ2-3; 9 nucleotides match TRBD2. The CDR3 spans 16 residues. The germline CDR1 and CDR2 sequences are SGHTA and FQGNSA. With 5 bases clipped from V and 3 bases from J, the junction kept 9 bases outside the gene matches. CDR3 sequence reads: CASSPQLAGPTDTQYF. The CDR3 DNA reads TGTGCCAGCAGCCCCCAACTAGCGGGCCCTACAGATACGCAGTATTTT.

The chain carries TRBV5-5 and TRBJ1-2, with D perhaps TRBD1 (6 bases). With 6 bases removed from V and 7 bases from J, the gap between germline ends came to 19 bases. The length of the CDR3 is 14 residues. Germline V lookup: CDR1 SGHKS, CDR2 YYEKEE (reference sequence). For the CDR3, the DNA is TGTGCCAGCACCCCGGGGGGGCAAATAGGTGGCTACACCTTC. Its translation is CASTPGGQIGGYTF.

This clonotype was observed many times. This chain joins TRBV24-1 and TRBJ2-4, with 11 bases lining up with TRBD1. The CDR3 is made up of 15 amino acids. CDR1 and CDR2 from the germline V gene are KGHDR and SFDVKD. The ends lost 3 bases at V and 8 bases at J; junction bases unmatched: 5. CDR3 nucleotide sequence: TGTGCCACCAGTGATGCCGGGACAGGGGGACACATTCAGTACTTC. It codes for CATSDAGTGGHIQYF.

This clonotype has a count of ten or more. V and J are TRBV6-1 and TRBJ2-3; a possible D gene is TRBD2 (5 bases). The V and J ends lost 6 bases and 2 bases respectively, with 18 bases between them. The CDR3 is made up of 16 amino acids. The V gene's germline CDR1 is MNHNS and CDR2 SASEGT. The CDR3 reads CASRRLLVHNTDTQYF. The CDR3 DNA sequence: TGTGCCAGCAGGAGATTACTAGTCCATAACACAGATACGCAGTATTTT.

This clonotype has more than one count but fewer than ten. The chain carries TRBV9 and TRBJ2-5; 9 bases are shared with TRBD1. The V segment lost 3 bases and the J segment 4 bases; nucleotides outside the gene matches: 7. Germline V lookup: CDR1 SGDLS, CDR2 YYNGEE. The CDR3 runs 15 residues. The CDR3 loop reads CASSAGQGDGETQYF. In DNA form, the CDR3 reads TGTGCCAGCAGCGCGGGACAGGGAGACGGAGAGACCCAGTACTTC.

This chain joins TRBV7-9 and TRBJ1-5, with 11 bases lining up with TRBD1. Trimming cost V 3 bases and J 0 bases; bases outside gene matches: 13. The CDR3 consists of 20 residues. CDR1 and CDR2 from the germline V gene are SEHNR and FQNEAQ (reference sequence). CDR3 DNA: TGTGCCAGCAGCTTGTCCAGGGGGACAGGGGGAGTCTATAGCAATCAGCCCCAGCATTTT. Protein: CASSLSRGTGGVYSNQPQHF. Full variable domain (remainder filled in from reference TRBV7-9 and TRBJ1-5): DTGVSQNPRHKITKRGQNVTFRCDPISEHNRLYWYRQTLGQGPEFLTYFQNEAQLEKSRLLSDRFSAERPKGSFSTLEIQRTEQGDSAMYLCASSLSRGTGGVYSNQPQHFGDGTRLSIL.

This clonotype was seen only a few times. The chain employs TRBV6-2 or TRBV6-3 and TRBJ2-1; 9 bases agree with TRBD2. V was clipped by 0 bases and J by 6 bases; unmatched bases: 12. CDR3 size: 18 residues. Germline CDR1 and CDR2: MNHEY and SVGEGT. This chain's CDR3 is CASSYSIAGAGWGNEQFF. As DNA, the CDR3 is TGTGCCAGCAGTTACTCGATAGCGGGGGCAGGTTGGGGCAATGAGCAGTTCTTC.

Of note for this clonotype: Because it lacks the conserved phenylalanine or tryptophan at the end, this CDR3 is likely a read error. The limits of the CDR3 on the DNA are not certain, so only TCRdb's listed CDR3 is given. The J gene is TRBJ2-4, the V gene TRBV2; the table's D call TRBD1 went unverified against the DNA. 15 amino acids form the CDR3, both terminal residues included. The V gene's germline CDR1 is SNHLY and CDR2 FYNNEI. The CDR3 is CASSGQGGREQYFGP.

This clonotype was seen many times. V gene TRBV2 combines with J gene TRBJ1-2; a weak D match, TRBD1 (5 bases). Germline V gives CDR1 SNHLY, CDR2 FYNNEI. The CDR3 loop spans 14 amino acids. Trimming left V 2 bases short and J 4 bases short, with 11 bases between. CDR3 amino acids: CASSERQGSYGYTF. For the CDR3, the DNA is TGTGCCAGCAGTGAAAGGCAGGGTTCCTATGGCTACACCTTC. Together with reference TRBV2 and TRBJ1-2, the CDR3 gives the full variable domain: EPEVTQTPSHQVTQMGQEVILRCVPISNHLYFYWYRQILGQKVEFLVSFYNNEISEKSEIFDDQFSVERPDGSNFTLKIRSTKLEDSAMYFCASSERQGSYGYTFGSGTRLTVV.

This clonotype was seen repeatedly, ten times or more. The chain joins TRBV12-3 or TRBV12-4 to TRBJ2-1; 14 bases match TRBD2. J gave up 7 bases and V 6 bases, and 5 bases lay outside the gene matches. The CDR3 runs to 15 residues. CDR3 residues: CASRPGLAGENEQFF. CDR3 nucleotides: TGTGCCAGCAGGCCGGGACTAGCGGGAGAAAATGAGCAGTTCTTC.

In its sample, this clonotype was seen a few times. The chain employs TRBV9 and TRBJ2-7, with TRBD2 as a possible D gene (6 bases). V was shortened by 3 bases and J by 6 bases, with 13 bases between the two germline ends. The CDR3 is 13 amino acids. Germline V gives CDR1 SGDLS, CDR2 YYNGEE. The CDR3 loop is CASSASSSAEQYF. Here the CDR3 DNA reads TGTGCCAGCAGCGCCTCCTCTAGCGCCGAGCAGTACTTC.

This clonotype was observed a few times. This chain links TRBV15 with TRBJ1-1, with D unclear. Germline lookup yields CDR1 LNHNV and CDR2 YYDKDF (reference sequence). CDR3 length: 14 amino acids. The ends were cut back, 4 bases at V and 1 base at J, with 10 bases in the middle. The CDR3 nucleotides are TGTGCCACCAGCAACGGGTTTCCGAACACTGAAGCTTTCTTT. Protein: CATSNGFPNTEAFF.

At least ten counts were recorded for this clonotype. CDR3 DNA: TGCGCCAGCAGCGGATGGACAGGGGGCTCCGGGGAGCTGTTTTTT. This encodes CASSGWTGGSGELFF. V usage is TRBV5-1 and J usage is TRBJ2-2, with TRBD1 matching 11 bases. This CDR3 contains 15 residues. Germline trimming cut 4 bases from V and 6 bases from J; bases unmatched to any gene: 5. Germline V gives CDR1 SGHRS, CDR2 YFSETQ.

Many counts were recorded for this clonotype. The chain carries TRBV11-2 and TRBJ2-5; D uncertain. Trimming took off 5 bases at V and 2 bases at J, with 12 bases between the two ends. CDR3 length equals 14 residues. The germline CDR1 and CDR2 sequences are SGHAT and FQNNGV. The CDR3 is CASSGAGWQETQYF. CDR3 DNA: TGTGCCAGCAGCGGCGCTGGGTGGCAAGAGACCCAGTACTTC. Supplemented by reference TRBV11-2 and TRBJ2-5, the full variable domain reads EAGVAQSPRYKIIEKRQSVAFWCNPISGHATLYWYQQILGQGPKLLIQFQNNGVVDDSQLPKDRFSAERLKGVDSTLKIQPAKLEDSAVYLCASSGAGWQETQYFGPGTRLLVL.

This clonotype was counted at least ten times. The chain couples TRBV27 to TRBJ2-4, with unresolved D. Deletions cut 2 bases from V and 10 bases from J, with 15 bases between. CDR3 length equals 14 residues. The germline gives CDR1 MNHEY, CDR2 SMNVEV (reference sequence). CDR3 coding DNA: TGTGCCAGCAGTTTAAATGATGCCCGGGTTATTCAGTACTTC. Protein product: CASSLNDARVIQYF.

In this sample, this clonotype turned up a few times. The chain couples TRBV20-1 to TRBJ2-7, with 8 bases identical to TRBD2. Trimming took 7 bases from V and 6 from J; bases not matched to a gene: 14. CDR3 length: 14 residues. CDR1 and CDR2 (germline): DFQATT, SNEGSKA (reference sequence). For the CDR3, the DNA is TGCAGTGTTCCCCCAGCGGGAGATTCGTCCGAGCAGTACTTC. Its protein product is CSVPPAGDSSEQYF.

This clonotype was picked up many times. The V gene is TRBV29-1, the J gene TRBJ2-1; D gene unclear. Germline CDR1 and CDR2: SQVTM and ANQGSEA. V was cut by 2 bases and J by 0 bases, with 8 bases left in between. This CDR3 is built from 14 residues. This CDR3 is CSVEFGSSYNEQFF. The CDR3 DNA reads TGCAGCGTTGAATTCGGCAGCTCCTACAATGAGCAGTTCTTC.

The CDR3 coding sequence is TGCGCCAGCAGCCAAGAAACGGGACTGGTCTACAATGAGCAGTTCTTC. Its protein product is CASSQETGLVYNEQFF. The chain combines TRBV4-1 with TRBJ2-1; weak D call: TRBD2 (6 bases). This CDR3 contains 16 residues. CDR1 is MGHRA, CDR2 YSYEKL, per germline. Trimming took off 0 bases at V and 3 bases at J, with 12 bases between the two ends.

Ten or more counts support this clonotype. The chain couples TRBV12-3 or TRBV12-4 to TRBJ1-5, with TRBD1 as a possible D gene (5 bases). This CDR3 has 15 amino acids. V lost 4 bases, J lost 5 bases, and 15 bases lay in between. In nucleotides, the CDR3 is TGTGCCAGCAGTTGGGGAGGGGTGGGCGATCAGCCCCAGCATTTT. Amino acid sequence: CASSWGGVGDQPQHF.

This clonotype has ten or more counts. V is TRBV30 and J is TRBJ1-1; D perhaps matches TRBD1 (6 bases). The V gene lost 7 bases and the J gene lost 3 bases, with 21 bases spanning the gap. The V gene's germline CDR1 is GTSNPN and CDR2 SVGIG (reference sequence). The CDR3 is 15 amino acids. The CDR3 reads CALLKGGQLDTEAFF. Written as DNA, the CDR3 is TGTGCCTTGTTAAAAGGGGGACAACTGGACACTGAAGCTTTCTTT.

This chain uses TRBV7-9 with TRBJ2-5; possibly TRBD2 for D (5 bases). CDR3 length equals 14 residues. The germline CDR1 and CDR2 sequences are SEHNR and FQNEAQ (reference sequence). Trimming removed 5 bases from V and 5 bases from J, with 15 bases in between. CDR3 bases: TGTGCCAGCAGCGACACGGACTGGGTGGAGACCCAGTACTTC. Amino acid sequence: CASSDTDWVETQYF. Full variable domain (remainder filled in from reference TRBV7-9 and TRBJ2-5): DTGVSQNPRHKITKRGQNVTFRCDPISEHNRLYWYRQTLGQGPEFLTYFQNEAQLEKSRLLSDRFSAERPKGSFSTLEIQRTEQGDSAMYLCASSDTDWVETQYFGPGTRLLVL.

This clonotype was found a few times. The chain employs TRBV7-9 and TRBJ2-3, with D tentatively TRBD2 (6 bases). From germline, CDR1 is SEHNR and CDR2 FQNEAQ (reference sequence). V was clipped by 4 bases and J by 0 bases, with 14 bases between them. The CDR3 length is 16 residues. CDR3 nucleotides: TGTGCCAGCAGCTCCCGGCTAGGGAGGAGCACAGATACGCAGTATTTT. Its translation is CASSSRLGRSTDTQYF.